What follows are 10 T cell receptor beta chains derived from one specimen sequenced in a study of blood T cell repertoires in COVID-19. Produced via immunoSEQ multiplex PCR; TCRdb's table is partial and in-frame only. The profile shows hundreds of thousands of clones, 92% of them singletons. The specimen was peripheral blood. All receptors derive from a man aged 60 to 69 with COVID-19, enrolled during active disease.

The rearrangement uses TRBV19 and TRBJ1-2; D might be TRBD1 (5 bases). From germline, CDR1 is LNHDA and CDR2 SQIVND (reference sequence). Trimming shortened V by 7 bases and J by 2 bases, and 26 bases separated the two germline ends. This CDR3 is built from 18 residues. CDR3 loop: CASTVRRGRPTANYGYTF. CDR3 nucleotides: TGTGCCAGTACCGTGCGGCGGGGCAGGCCGACCGCCAACTATGGCTACACCTTC.

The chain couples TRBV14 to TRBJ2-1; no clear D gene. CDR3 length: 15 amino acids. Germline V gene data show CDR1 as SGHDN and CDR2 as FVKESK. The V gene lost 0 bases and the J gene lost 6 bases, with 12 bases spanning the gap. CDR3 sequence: CASSQERTTSNEQFF. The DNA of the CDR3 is TGTGCCAGCAGCCAAGAGCGAACGACTTCCAATGAGCAGTTCTTC.

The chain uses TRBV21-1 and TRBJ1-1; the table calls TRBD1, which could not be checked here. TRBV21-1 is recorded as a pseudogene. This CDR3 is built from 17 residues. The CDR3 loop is CASSKVVRRVENTEAFF. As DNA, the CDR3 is TGTGCCAGCAGCAAAGTGGTCCGCAGGGTTGAGAACACTGAAGCTTTCTTT.

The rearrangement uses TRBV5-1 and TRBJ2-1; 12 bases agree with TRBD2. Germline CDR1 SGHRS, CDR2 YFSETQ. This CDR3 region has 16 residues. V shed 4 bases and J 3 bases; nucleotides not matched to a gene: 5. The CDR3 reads CASSPLTSGSYNEQFF. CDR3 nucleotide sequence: TGCGCCAGCAGCCCCCTGACTAGCGGGAGCTACAATGAGCAGTTCTTC.

In DNA, the CDR3 is TGTGCCAGCAGCTTAGCGTGGCAGAATGAGCAGTTCTTC. Protein sequence: CASSLAWQNEQFF. The chain joins TRBV7-9 to TRBJ2-1; D is unresolved. V dropped 0 bases and J dropped 7 bases, with 7 bases sitting between them. Germline assignment: CDR1 SEHNR and CDR2 FQNEAQ (reference sequence). The CDR3 is 13 amino acids.

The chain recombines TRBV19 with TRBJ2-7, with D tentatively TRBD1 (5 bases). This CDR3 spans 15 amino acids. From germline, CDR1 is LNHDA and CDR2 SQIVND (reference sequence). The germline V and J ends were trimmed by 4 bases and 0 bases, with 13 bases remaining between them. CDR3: CASSTAGSVSYEQYF. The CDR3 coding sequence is TGTGCCAGTAGTACGGCAGGGTCGGTCTCCTACGAGCAGTACTTC.

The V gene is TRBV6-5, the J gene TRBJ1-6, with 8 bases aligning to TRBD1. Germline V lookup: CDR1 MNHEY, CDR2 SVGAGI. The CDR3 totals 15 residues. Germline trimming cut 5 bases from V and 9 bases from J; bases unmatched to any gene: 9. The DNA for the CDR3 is TGTGCCAGCAGTAACCCGACAGGGGCGACTTCACCCCTCCACTTT. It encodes CASSNPTGATSPLHF.

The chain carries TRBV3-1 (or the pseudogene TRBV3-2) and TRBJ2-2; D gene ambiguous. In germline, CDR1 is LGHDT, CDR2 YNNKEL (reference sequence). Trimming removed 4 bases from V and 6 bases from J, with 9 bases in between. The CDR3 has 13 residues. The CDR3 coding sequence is TGTGCCAGCAGCCCCTCTCGGTCCGGGGAGCTGTTTTTT. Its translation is CASSPSRSGELFF.

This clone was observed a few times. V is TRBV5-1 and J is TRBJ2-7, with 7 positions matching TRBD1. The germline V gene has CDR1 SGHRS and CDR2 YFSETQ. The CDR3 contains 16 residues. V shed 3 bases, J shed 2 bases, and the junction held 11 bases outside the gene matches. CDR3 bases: TGCGCCAGCAGCTCCCTAGGGACAGATCGACCCTACGAGCAGTACTTC. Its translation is CASSSLGTDRPYEQYF.

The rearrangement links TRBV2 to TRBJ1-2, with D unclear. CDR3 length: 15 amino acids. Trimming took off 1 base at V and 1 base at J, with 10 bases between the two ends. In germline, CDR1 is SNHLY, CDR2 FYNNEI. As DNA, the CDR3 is TGTGCCAGCAGTGAAGGGGTCGAGGGTAACTATGGCTACACCTTC. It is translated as CASSEGVEGNYGYTF.